This T cell receptor (beta chain) stems from a study of blood T cells in healthy people across ages. Looked up from germline, CDR1 is MNHEY and CDR2 is SVGAGI. CDR3 size: 12 residues. Trimming stripped 5 bases from V and 12 bases from J, with 14 bases between. Sample-barcoded 5' priming and a J-beta primer mix drove a second PCR of roughly 7 to 11 cycles. Sequencing recovered at least 2.5 million CDR3-containing paired-end reads from each sample. TCRdb reprocessed the 5' RACE reads with MiXCR, giving one entry per CDR3 protein. The data contain 650,000 to 800,000 distinct CDR3 sequences, roughly 44% of them seen just once; the ten biggest clones take up around 18%.

Material: blood. The TCR sequence derives from a man aged 55 to 70 in good health. The chain links TRBV6-5 to TRBJ2-4, with D hard to call. CDR3 in amino acids: CASSNGNAPQYF. The CDR3 DNA reads as TGTGCCAGCAGTAATGGGAACGCCCCTCAGTACTTC.